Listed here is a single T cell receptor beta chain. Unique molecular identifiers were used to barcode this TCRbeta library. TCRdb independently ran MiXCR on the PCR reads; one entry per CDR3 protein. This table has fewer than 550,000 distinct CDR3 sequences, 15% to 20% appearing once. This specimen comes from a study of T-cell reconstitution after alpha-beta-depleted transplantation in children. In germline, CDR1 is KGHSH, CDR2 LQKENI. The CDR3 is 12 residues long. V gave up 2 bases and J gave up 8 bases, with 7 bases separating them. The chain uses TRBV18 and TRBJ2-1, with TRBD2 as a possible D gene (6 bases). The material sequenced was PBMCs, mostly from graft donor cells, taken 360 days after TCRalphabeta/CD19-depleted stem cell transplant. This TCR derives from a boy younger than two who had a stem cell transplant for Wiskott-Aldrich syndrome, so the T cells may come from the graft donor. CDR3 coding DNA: TGTGCCAGCTCACCAAGGGAGGATGAGCAGTTCTTC. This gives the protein CASSPREDEQFF.